This T cell receptor beta chain is from a study of radiotherapy plus CTLA-4 blockade in lung cancer. Overall study: Overall, 18% of patients showed an objective response, while about 31% attained disease control. Study conclusions and caveats: Early clone dynamics of blood T cells, plus interferon-beta, reportedly predicted response best. Peripheral blood showed expansion of tumor-derived TCR clones after radiotherapy and ipilimumab.

CDR1 is LNHDA, CDR2 SQIVND, per germline (reference sequence). CDR3 length: 14 residues. The J segment lost 7 bases and the V segment lost 6 bases, leaving 9 bases of the junction unmatched. Sequencing used immunoSEQ multiplex PCR; TCRdb keeps in-frame clones, though not all of them. The sample holds about 110,000 clones, 70% to 90% seen once. In the case of this clone: Its antigen is unidentified.

Focal radiation and CTLA-4 blockade (ipilimumab) were tested in chemo-refractory metastatic non-small-cell lung cancer patients. The receptor was derived from a human donor with non-small cell lung cancer that progressed on radiotherapy plus ipilimumab. Some clones in this sample may be carry-over from other donors' samples. V usage is TRBV19 and J usage is TRBJ2-5, with 9 bases fitting TRBD2. The sample consisted of peripheral blood, taken from a patient treated with radiotherapy plus ipilimumab. In nucleotides, the CDR3 is TGTGCCAGTAGGAGTAGCGGGGGTCCGGGGACCCAGTACTTC. Residues: CASRSSGGPGTQYF.